The 16 T cell receptor beta chains below come from one sample, sequenced in a study of vaccination and CD4 T cells after COVID-19 (dated by TCRdb to the early 2020s). Receptors were amplified or captured by PCR. The sequencer was an Illumina iSeq 100. TCRdb reworked the public reads: Q25 trimming with fastp, MiXCR clone assembly, productive beta chains retained. Each entry merges the rows of one CDR3 protein and shows their most common DNA and genes. In this sample the table shows some 25,000 distinct CDR3 sequences, around 50% of which occur a single time. Clones ranked in the top ten supply approximately 0.99% of the sample. Here the sequenced sample was CD4+ T cells from blood, taken before SARS-CoV-2 vaccination. The receptors were gathered from a human donor who had recovered from COVID-19.

This chain connects TRBV28 to TRBJ2-1; D is ambiguous. Germline assignment: CDR1 MDHEN and CDR2 SYDVKM. The V end was cut by 5 bases, the J end by 12 bases, with 11 bases between. The CDR3 contains 11 residues. CDR3 region: CASSNERAQFF. The CDR3 DNA reads as TGTGCCAGCAGTAATGAACGGGCGCAGTTCTTC.

This clonotype showed up just a few times. The V and J genes are TRBV7-9 and TRBJ2-3; weak D call: TRBD1 (5 bases). With 2 bases removed from V and 3 bases from J, the gap between germline ends came to 15 bases. Per the germline V gene, CDR1 is SEHNR and CDR2 is FQNEAQ (reference sequence). The CDR3 is 16 amino acids. Here the CDR3 reads CASSLFDRRITDTQYF. CDR3 in DNA: TGTGCCAGCAGCTTATTTGACAGACGAATAACAGATACGCAGTATTTT.

V is TRBV20-1 and J is TRBJ1-3; possibly TRBD1 for D (5 bases). The CDR3 has 13 residues. Germline assignment: CDR1 DFQATT and CDR2 SNEGSKA (reference sequence). V shed 4 bases and J shed 2 bases, with 9 bases lying between them. The CDR3 loop is CSAKEGPGNTIYF. CDR3 DNA sequence: TGCAGTGCTAAAGAGGGGCCTGGAAACACCATATATTTT.

This chain connects TRBV11-2 to TRBJ2-3; no clear D. V lost 5 bases, J lost 2 bases, and 8 bases lay in between. The CDR3 covers 13 residues. CDR1 is SGHAT, CDR2 FQNNGV, per germline. The CDR3 loop reads CASSPRPTDTQYF. Written as DNA, the CDR3 is TGTGCCAGCAGCCCTCGACCCACAGATACGCAGTATTTT.

This chain links TRBV20-1 with TRBJ2-7; 14 nucleotides agree with TRBD2. V was clipped by 5 bases and J by 0 bases; unmatched bases: 0. The CDR3 is 14 amino acids. Germline V gene data show CDR1 as DFQATT and CDR2 as SNEGSKA (reference sequence). The DNA of the CDR3 is TGCAGTGCTGGACTAGCGGGAGGCTCCTACGAGCAGTACTTC. Residues: CSAGLAGGSYEQYF.

The rearrangement links TRBV20-1 to TRBJ2-3, with 7 positions matching TRBD2. V lost 3 bases to trimming and J lost 6 bases; unmatched junction nucleotides: 18. The CDR3 totals 17 residues. The germline V gene encodes CDR1 DFQATT and CDR2 SNEGSKA (reference sequence). The CDR3 DNA reads as TGCAGTGCTAGCCTCACAAATGGGGCGGGAGACGCGGATACGCAGTATTTT. Its translation: CSASLTNGAGDADTQYF.

J is TRBJ2-7 and V is TRBV5-4; a weak D match, TRBD2 (5 bases). The length of the CDR3 is 13 residues. The V gene's germline CDR1 is SGHNT and CDR2 YYREEE (reference sequence). V was clipped by 3 bases and J by 5 bases, with 12 bases between them. The CDR3 DNA is TGTGCCAGCAGCTACCGACGGGGAAACGAGCAGTACTTC. This codes for CASSYRRGNEQYF.

The chain uses TRBV5-1 and TRBJ2-5; TRBD1 matches 8 bases. CDR1 is SGHRS and CDR2 is YFSETQ in the germline V gene. The CDR3 spans 12 residues. V shed 3 bases and J 13 bases; nucleotides not matched to a gene: 8. The CDR3 here is CASSSERTGTYF. The DNA of the CDR3 is TGCGCCAGCAGCTCCGAGAGGACAGGGACGTACTTC.

The chain couples TRBV7-2 to TRBJ2-2; D tentatively reads TRBD1 or TRBD2 (6 bases each). V dropped 7 bases and J dropped 4 bases, with 22 bases sitting between them. The germline V gene has CDR1 SGHTA and CDR2 FQGNSA. The CDR3 has 17 amino acids. In DNA, the CDR3 is TGTGCCAGCAACCCGAGAGGGGGGAGTGGCGTCACCGGGGAGCTGTTTTTT. It encodes CASNPRGGSGVTGELFF.

This chain connects TRBV20-1 to TRBJ2-1; 8 bases are a match to TRBD2. V lost 7 bases to trimming and J lost 6 bases; unmatched junction nucleotides: 8. Germline CDR1 reads DFQATT; CDR2 reads SNEGSKA (reference sequence). The CDR3 sequence is 13 residues long. The CDR3 DNA reads TGCAGTGTAGGGACTAGTCTACGCAATGAGCAGTTCTTC. Protein: CSVGTSLRNEQFF.

This chain joins TRBV29-1 and TRBJ2-5; possible D gene TRBD2, 6 bases. The CDR3 runs 14 residues. The germline V and J ends were trimmed by 7 bases and 4 bases, with 19 bases remaining between them. Germline CDR1 is SQVTM and CDR2 is ANQGSEA. CDR3: CSGLRERGRETQYF. CDR3 bases: TGCAGCGGGCTTCGGGAGAGGGGACGAGAGACCCAGTACTTC.

The genes are TRBV6-2 or TRBV6-3 and TRBJ1-1; a possible D gene is TRBD1 (6 bases). CDR3 length: 14 amino acids. CDR1 is MNHEY, CDR2 SVGEGT, per germline. Between the trimmed V and J ends, which lost 6 bases and 5 bases, there was a span of 16 bases. The CDR3 protein is CASRRDTFLTEAFF. As DNA, the CDR3 is TGTGCCAGCAGACGGGACACTTTTCTGACTGAAGCTTTCTTT.

The chain is built from TRBV7-2 and TRBJ2-1; D remains ambiguous. CDR3 length: 15 residues. V lost 3 bases and J lost 15, with 24 bases in between. CDR1 SGHTA and CDR2 FQGNSA come from the germline V gene. The CDR3 is CASSFSHRNPHLPFF. DNA of the CDR3: TGTGCCAGCAGCTTCAGCCACCGAAACCCCCATCTGCCGTTCTTC.

The chain joins TRBV21-1 to TRBJ2-3; TRBD1, the D gene given by the table, was not confirmed from the DNA. TRBV21-1 is noted as a pseudogene. The CDR3 has 17 amino acids. The CDR3 bases are TGTGCCAGCAGCAAATTTCCCTGGGGGGCCCCCACAGATACGCAGTATTTT. Its protein product is CASSKFPWGAPTDTQYF.

The chain uses TRBV12-3 or TRBV12-4 and TRBJ1-5; D is uncertain. The length of the CDR3 is 16 residues. The V end lost 7 bases, the J end lost 7 bases, and 23 bases lay between the germline ends. The CDR3 protein is CASTLMSGGRWQPQHF. As DNA, the CDR3 is TGTGCCAGCACCCTAATGAGTGGAGGGAGGTGGCAGCCCCAGCATTTT.

The chain employs TRBV19 and TRBJ2-5; weak D call: TRBD1 (6 bases). V was cut by 6 bases and J by 5 bases, with 16 bases left in between. The CDR3 sequence is 14 residues long. The germline CDR1 and CDR2 sequences are LNHDA and SQIVND (reference sequence). The chain's CDR3 is CASSPQGVGETQYF. CDR3 in DNA: TGTGCCAGTAGCCCACAGGGAGTAGGGGAGACCCAGTACTTC.